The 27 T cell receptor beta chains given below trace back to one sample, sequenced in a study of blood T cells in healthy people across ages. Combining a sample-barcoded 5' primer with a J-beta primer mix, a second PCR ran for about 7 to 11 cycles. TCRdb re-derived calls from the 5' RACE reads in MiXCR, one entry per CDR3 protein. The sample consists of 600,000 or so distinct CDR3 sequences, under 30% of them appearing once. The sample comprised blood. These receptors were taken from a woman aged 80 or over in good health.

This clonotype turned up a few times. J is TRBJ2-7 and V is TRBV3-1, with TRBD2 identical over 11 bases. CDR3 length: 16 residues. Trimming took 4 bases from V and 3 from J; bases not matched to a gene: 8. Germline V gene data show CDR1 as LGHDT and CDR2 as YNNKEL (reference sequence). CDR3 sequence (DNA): TGTGCCAGCAGCCCCCCCCTAGCGGGGGGCCGCTACGAGCAGTACTTC. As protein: CASSPPLAGGRYEQYF.

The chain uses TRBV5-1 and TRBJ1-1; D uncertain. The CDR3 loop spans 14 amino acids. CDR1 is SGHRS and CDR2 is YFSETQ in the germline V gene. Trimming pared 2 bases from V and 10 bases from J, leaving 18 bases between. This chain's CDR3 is CASSLWGNTGGAFF. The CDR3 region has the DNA TGCGCCAGCAGCTTATGGGGAAATACGGGCGGAGCTTTCTTT.

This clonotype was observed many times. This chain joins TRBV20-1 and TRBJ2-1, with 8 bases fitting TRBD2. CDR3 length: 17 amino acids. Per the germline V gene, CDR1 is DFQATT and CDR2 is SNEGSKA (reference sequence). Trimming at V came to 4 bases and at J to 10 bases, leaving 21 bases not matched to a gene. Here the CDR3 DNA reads TGCAGTGCTACCCCCAACTGGGCGGGGGGAGGAAGGTTCGAGCAGTTCTTC. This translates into CSATPNWAGGGRFEQFF.

The chain's CDR3 is CASKTLQVDQETQYF. The CDR3, as DNA: TGTGCCAGCAAAACCCTTCAGGTCGACCAAGAGACCCAGTACTTC. The chain is built from TRBV5-4 and TRBJ2-5, with D uncertain. Germline CDR1 SGHNT, CDR2 YYREEE (reference sequence). Between the trimmed V and J ends, which lost 6 bases and 0 bases, there was a span of 15 bases. This CDR3 has 15 amino acids.

For the CDR3, the DNA is TGTGCCAGCAGCTTAGAACGAAGGGGTGGGTATGGCTACACCTTC. This translates into CASSLERRGGYGYTF. V is TRBV11-2 and J is TRBJ1-2; a weak D match, TRBD1 (5 bases). CDR1 is SGHAT and CDR2 is FQNNGV in the germline V gene. V shed 0 bases and J shed 5 bases, with 13 bases lying between them. This CDR3 has 15 residues.

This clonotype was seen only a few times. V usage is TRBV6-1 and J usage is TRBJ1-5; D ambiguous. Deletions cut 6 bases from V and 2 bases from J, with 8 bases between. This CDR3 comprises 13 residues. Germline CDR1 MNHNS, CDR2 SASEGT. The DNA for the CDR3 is TGTGCCAGCAGAAATGACGGCAATCAGCCCCAGCATTTT. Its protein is CASRNDGNQPQHF.

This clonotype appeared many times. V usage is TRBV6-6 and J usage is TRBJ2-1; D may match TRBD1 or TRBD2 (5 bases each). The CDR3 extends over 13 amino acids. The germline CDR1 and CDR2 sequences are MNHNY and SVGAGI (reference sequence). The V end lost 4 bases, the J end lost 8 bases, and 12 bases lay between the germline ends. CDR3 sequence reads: CASSLRVGDEQFF. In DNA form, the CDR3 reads TGTGCCAGCAGTTTGAGAGTGGGGGATGAGCAGTTCTTC.

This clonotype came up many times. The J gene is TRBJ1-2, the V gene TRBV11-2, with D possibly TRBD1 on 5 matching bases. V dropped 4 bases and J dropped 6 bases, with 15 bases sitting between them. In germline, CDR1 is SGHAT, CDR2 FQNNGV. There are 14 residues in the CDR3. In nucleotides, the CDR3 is TGTGCCAGCAGCTATATCAGGGTCCGAGATGGCTACACCTTC. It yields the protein CASSYIRVRDGYTF.

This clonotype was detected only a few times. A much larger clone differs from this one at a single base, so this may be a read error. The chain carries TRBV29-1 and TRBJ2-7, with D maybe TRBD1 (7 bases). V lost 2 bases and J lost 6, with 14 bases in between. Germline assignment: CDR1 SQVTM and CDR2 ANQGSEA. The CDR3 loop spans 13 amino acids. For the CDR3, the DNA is TGCAGCGTTGAAAAGAGCAGGGGGGCCGAGCAGTACTTC. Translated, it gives CSVEKSRGAEQYF.

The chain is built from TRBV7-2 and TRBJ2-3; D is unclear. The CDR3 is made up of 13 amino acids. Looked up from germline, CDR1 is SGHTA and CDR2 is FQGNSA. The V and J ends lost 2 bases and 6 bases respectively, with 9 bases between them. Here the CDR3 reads CASSLILLDTQYF. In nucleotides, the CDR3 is TGTGCCAGCAGCTTAATCTTGTTGGATACGCAGTATTTT.

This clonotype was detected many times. The CDR3 spells CASSRGTSGERDTQYF. CDR3 coding DNA: TGTGCCAGCAGCCGCGGGACTAGCGGGGAGAGAGATACGCAGTATTTT. The chain has TRBV6-5 and TRBJ2-3, with TRBD2 matching over 13 bases. Per the germline V gene, CDR1 is MNHEY and CDR2 is SVGAGI. This CDR3 has 16 amino acids. The V and J ends lost 6 bases and 5 bases, in that order; junction bases with no gene match: 8.

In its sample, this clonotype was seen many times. DNA for the CDR3: TGTGCCAGCAGTTTAAGGGACGGGAGCACGGGAGGCTACACCTTC. It codes for CASSLRDGSTGGYTF. The V gene is TRBV12-3 or TRBV12-4, the J gene TRBJ1-2, with a tentative D call TRBD1 (5 bases). Trimming took off 2 bases at V and 8 bases at J, with 18 bases between the two ends. The length of the CDR3 is 15 residues.

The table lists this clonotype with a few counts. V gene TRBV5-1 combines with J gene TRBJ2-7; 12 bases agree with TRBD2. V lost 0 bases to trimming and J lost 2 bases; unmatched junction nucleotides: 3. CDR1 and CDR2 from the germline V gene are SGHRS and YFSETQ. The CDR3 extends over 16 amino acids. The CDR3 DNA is TGCGCCAGCAGCTTGGCCCTAGCGGGGGGGGCCTACGAGCAGTACTTC. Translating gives CASSLALAGGAYEQYF.

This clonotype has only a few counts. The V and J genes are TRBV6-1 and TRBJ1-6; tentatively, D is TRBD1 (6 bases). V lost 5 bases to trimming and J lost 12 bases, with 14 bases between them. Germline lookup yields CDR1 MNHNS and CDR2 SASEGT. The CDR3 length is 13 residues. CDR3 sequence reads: CASSNRQEGPLHF. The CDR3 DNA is TGTGCCAGCAGTAATAGACAGGAGGGACCCCTCCACTTT.

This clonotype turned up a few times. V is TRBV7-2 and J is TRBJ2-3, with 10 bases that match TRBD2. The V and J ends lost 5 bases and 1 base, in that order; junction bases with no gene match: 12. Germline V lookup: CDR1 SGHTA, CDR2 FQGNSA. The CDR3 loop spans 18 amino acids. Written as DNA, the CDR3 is TGTGCCAGCAGCCCTAGCGGGGGCCACGTCCTCGGCACAGATACGCAGTATTTT. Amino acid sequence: CASSPSGGHVLGTDTQYF.

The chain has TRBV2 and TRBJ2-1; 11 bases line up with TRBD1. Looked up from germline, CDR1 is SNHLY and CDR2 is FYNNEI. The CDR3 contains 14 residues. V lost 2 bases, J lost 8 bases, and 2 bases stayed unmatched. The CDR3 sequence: CASSETGQGDEQFF. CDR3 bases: TGTGCCAGCAGTGAAACGGGACAGGGGGATGAGCAGTTCTTC.

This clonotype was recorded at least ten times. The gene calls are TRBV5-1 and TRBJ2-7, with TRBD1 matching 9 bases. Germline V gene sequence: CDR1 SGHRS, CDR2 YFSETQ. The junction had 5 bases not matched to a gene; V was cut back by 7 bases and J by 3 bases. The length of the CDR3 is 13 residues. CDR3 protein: CASAGQGFYEQYF. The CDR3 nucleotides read TGCGCCAGCGCGGGACAGGGCTTCTACGAGCAGTACTTC.

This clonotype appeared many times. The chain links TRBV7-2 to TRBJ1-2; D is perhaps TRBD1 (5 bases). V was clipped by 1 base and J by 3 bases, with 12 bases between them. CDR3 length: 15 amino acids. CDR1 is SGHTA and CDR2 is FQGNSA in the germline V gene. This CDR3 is CASSLEKGLYYGYTF. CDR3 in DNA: TGTGCCAGCAGCTTAGAAAAGGGGCTCTACTATGGCTACACCTTC.

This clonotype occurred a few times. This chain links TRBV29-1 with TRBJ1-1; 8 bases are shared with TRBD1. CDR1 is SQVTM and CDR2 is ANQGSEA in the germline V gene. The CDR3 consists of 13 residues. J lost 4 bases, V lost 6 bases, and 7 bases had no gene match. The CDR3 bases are TGCAGCGTAGCAGGGGGCGCAGGCACTGAAGCTTTCTTT. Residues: CSVAGGAGTEAFF.

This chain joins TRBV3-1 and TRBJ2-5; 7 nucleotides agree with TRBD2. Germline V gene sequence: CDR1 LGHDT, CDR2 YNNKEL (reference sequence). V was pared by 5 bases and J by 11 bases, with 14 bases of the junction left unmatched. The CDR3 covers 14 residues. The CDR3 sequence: CASSAGVLLHEQYF. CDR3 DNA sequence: TGTGCCAGCAGCGCGGGGGTCCTCCTCCATGAGCAGTACTTC.

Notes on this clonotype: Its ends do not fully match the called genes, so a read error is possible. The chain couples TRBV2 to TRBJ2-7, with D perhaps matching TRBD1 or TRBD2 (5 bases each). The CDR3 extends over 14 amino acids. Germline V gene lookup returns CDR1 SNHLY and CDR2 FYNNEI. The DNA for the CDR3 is TGTGCCAGCAGTCCCCGGGGCAGCTCCTACGAGCAGCACTTC. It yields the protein CASSPRGSSYEQHF.

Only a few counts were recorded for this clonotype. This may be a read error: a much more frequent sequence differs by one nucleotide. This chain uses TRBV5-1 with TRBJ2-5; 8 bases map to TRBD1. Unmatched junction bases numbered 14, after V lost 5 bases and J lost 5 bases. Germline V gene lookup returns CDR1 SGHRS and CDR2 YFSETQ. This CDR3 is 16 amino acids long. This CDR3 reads CASRETTGVGRETQYF. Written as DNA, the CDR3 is TGCGCCAGCAGGGAGACGACAGGGGTGGGCAGGGAGACCCAGTACTTC.

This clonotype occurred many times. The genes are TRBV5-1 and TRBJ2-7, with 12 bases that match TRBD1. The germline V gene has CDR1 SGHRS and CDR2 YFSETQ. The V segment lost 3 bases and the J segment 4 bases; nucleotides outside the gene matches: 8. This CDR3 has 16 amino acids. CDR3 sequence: CASSWTWDRGLYEQYF. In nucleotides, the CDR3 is TGCGCCAGCAGCTGGACGTGGGACAGGGGGCTGTACGAGCAGTACTTC.

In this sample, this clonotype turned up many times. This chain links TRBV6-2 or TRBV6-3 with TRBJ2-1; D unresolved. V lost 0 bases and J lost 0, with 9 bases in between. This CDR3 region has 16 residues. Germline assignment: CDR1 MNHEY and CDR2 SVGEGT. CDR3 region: CASSYSNPSSYNEQFF. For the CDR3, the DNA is TGTGCCAGCAGTTACTCGAATCCGAGCTCCTACAATGAGCAGTTCTTC.

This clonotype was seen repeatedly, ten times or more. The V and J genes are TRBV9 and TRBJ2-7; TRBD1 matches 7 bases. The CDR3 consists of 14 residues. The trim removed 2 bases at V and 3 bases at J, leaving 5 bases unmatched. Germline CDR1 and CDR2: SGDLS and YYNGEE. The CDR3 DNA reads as TGTGCCAGCAGCGTCTCGGGACAGTACTACGAGCAGTACTTC. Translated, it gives CASSVSGQYYEQYF.

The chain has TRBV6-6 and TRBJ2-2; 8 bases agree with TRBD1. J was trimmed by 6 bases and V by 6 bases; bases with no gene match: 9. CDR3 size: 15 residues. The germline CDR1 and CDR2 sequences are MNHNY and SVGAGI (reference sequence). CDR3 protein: CASSLLQTGAGELFF. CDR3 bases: TGTGCCAGCAGCCTCCTCCAGACAGGGGCCGGGGAGCTGTTTTTT.

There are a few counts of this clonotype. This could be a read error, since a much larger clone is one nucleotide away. CDR3 sequence (DNA): TGTGCCAGCAGCAAGCAAACGGGATACAATGAGCAGTACTTC. Amino acid sequence: CASSKQTGYNEQYF. The gene calls are TRBV7-2 and TRBJ2-5, with D possibly matching TRBD2 (5 bases). V lost 5 bases and J lost 11, with 21 bases in between. In germline, CDR1 is SGHTA, CDR2 FQGNSA. The CDR3 is made up of 14 amino acids.